The clone carrying this TCR beta chain came up once. Its antigen is currently unknown. Generated by immunoSEQ multiplex PCR, the TCRdb table keeps only in-frame clones and is missing some. The sample shows around 15,000 clones, 65% to 85% of them seen only once. J lost 8 bases, V lost 1 base, and 10 bases had no gene match. Germline CDR1 reads LGHDT; CDR2 reads YNNKEL (reference sequence). This CDR3 comprises 16 residues. The source of the sample is a study of CD4 T cells in relation to SARS-CoV-2 and coronaviruses. Study-wide context: The restricting HLA molecule for shared crossreactive spike epitopes was mapped.

Unexposed donor CD4+ T cells date from about 2011-2018, before the COVID-19 pandemic. After ten to eleven days of culture, CD4+ T cells were isolated. The receptor's source is a human donor in good health. The sample taken for sequencing was CD4+ T cells from PBMCs, cultured in vitro. The J gene is TRBJ2-7, the V gene TRBV3-1 (or the pseudogene TRBV3-2); 11 bases match TRBD2. The CDR3 protein is CASSQGDSGRGAQQYF. DNA of the CDR3: TGTGCCAGCAGCCAAGGGGATAGCGGGAGGGGAGCCCAGCAGTACTTC.